The clone carrying this T cell receptor beta chain showed up many times. The data stem from a study of T-cell reconstitution after alpha-beta-depleted transplantation in children. The CDR3 runs to 16 residues. J lost 5 bases, V lost 6 bases, and 13 bases had no gene match. The germline gives CDR1 SEHNR, CDR2 FQNEAQ (reference sequence). As it was prepared, the TCRbeta library received unique molecular identifiers. MiXCR, applied by TCRdb to the PCR reads, yields one record per CDR3 protein. Of 200,000 to 300,000 distinct CDR3 sequences in the sample, 12% were seen once. The chain joins TRBV7-9 to TRBJ2-3; TRBD2 matches 8 bases. The source of this sequence is a human donor who donated a stem cell graft to a child with acute lymphoblastic leukemia. The sequenced sample was PBMCs from the stem cell graft donor, obtained from the stem cell graft. CDR3 nucleotide sequence: TGTGCCAGCAGGACTCAACTAGCGGAAGAGGTAGATACGCAGTATTTT. Residues: CASRTQLAEEVDTQYF.